This T cell receptor (beta chain) was captured in a study of glioma-infiltrating T cells after dendritic cell vaccination. This CDR3 has 14 amino acids. V was clipped by 7 bases and J by 0 bases, with 10 bases between them. Germline CDR1 ENHRY, CDR2 SYGVKD. Produced via immunoSEQ multiplex PCR; TCRdb's table is partial and in-frame only. The sample contains 65,000 to 90,000 clones, almost 85% of which appear only once. The source is a human donor with glioblastoma. The chain recombines TRBV10-3 with TRBJ1-3; D gene ambiguous. The sequences come from blood, collected before dendritic cell vaccination. CDR3 DNA sequence: TGTGCCATCACTCGGAGTACCTCTGGAAACACCATATATTTT. Protein sequence: CAITRSTSGNTIYF.